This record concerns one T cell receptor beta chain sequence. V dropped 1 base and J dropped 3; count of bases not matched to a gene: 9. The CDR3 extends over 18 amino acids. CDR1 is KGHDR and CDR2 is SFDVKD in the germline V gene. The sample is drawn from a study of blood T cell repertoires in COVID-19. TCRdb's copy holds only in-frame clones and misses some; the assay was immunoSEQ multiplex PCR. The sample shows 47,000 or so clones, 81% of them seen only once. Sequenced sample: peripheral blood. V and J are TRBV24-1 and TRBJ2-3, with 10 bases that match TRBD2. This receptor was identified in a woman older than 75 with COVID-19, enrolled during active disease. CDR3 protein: CATSDFEGLAGETDTQYF. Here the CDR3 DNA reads TGTGCCACCAGTGATTTTGAGGGCCTAGCGGGAGAAACAGATACGCAGTATTTT.